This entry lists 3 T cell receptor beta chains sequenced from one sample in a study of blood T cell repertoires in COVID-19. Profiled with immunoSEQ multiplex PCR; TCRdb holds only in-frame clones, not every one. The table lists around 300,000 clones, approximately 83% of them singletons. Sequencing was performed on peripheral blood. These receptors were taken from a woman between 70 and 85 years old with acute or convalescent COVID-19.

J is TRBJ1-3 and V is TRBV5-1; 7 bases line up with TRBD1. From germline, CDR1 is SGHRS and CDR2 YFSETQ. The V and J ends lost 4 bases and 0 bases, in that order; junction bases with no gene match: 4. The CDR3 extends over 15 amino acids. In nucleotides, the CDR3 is TGCGCCAGCAGCCGAGGGACAGTCTCTGGAAACACCATATATTTT. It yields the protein CASSRGTVSGNTIYF. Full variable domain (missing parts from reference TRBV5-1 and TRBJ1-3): KAGVTQTPRYLIKTRGQQVTLSCSPISGHRSVSWYQQTPGQGLQFLFEYFSETQRNKGNFPGRFSGRQFSNSRSEMNVSTLELGDSALYLCASSRGTVSGNTIYFGEGSWLTVV.

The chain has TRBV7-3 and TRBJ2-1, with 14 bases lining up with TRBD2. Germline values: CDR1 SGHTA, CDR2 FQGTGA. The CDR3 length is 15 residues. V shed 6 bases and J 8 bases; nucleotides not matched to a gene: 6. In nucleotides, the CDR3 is TGTGCCAGCAGGGTGACTAGCGGGGGGGCCCATGAGCAGTTCTTC. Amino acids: CASRVTSGGAHEQFF.

CDR3 coding DNA: TGTGCCAGTAGTATGCAGTCTAGCTCCTACGAGCAGTACTTC. Translation: CASSMQSSSYEQYF. V gene TRBV19 combines with J gene TRBJ2-7; D gene unclear. Germline V CDR1 and CDR2: LNHDA, SQIVND (reference sequence). V dropped 3 bases and J dropped 0 bases, with 9 bases sitting between them. The CDR3 has 14 amino acids.